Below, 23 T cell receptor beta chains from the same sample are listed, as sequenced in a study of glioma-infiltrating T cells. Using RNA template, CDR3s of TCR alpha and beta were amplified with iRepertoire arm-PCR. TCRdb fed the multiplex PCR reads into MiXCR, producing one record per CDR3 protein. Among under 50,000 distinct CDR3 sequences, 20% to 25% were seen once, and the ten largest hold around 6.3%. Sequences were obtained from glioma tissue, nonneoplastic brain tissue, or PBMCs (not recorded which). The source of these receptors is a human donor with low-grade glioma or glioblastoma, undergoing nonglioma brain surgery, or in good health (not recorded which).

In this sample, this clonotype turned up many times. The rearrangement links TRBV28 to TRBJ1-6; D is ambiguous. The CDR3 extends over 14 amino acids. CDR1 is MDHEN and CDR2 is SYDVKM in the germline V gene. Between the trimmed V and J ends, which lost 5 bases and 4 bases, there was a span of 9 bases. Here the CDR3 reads CASSQDFYNSPLHF. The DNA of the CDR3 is TGTGCCAGCAGTCAAGACTTTTATAATTCACCCCTCCACTTT.

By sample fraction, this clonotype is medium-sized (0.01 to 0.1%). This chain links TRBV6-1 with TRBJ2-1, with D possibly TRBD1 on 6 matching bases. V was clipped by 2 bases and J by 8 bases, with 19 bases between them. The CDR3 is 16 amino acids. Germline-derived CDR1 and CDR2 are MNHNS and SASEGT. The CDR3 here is CASSEFGQFGTDEQFF. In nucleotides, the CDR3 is TGTGCCAGCAGTGAATTTGGACAGTTTGGCACCGATGAGCAGTTCTTC.

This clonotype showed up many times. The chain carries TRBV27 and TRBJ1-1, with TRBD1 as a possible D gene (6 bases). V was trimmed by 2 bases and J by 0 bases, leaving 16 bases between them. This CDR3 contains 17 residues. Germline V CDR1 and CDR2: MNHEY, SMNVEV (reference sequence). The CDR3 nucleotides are TGTGCCAGCAGTTTACTTCCGACAGGATTCATGAACACTGAAGCTTTCTTT. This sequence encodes CASSLLPTGFMNTEAFF.

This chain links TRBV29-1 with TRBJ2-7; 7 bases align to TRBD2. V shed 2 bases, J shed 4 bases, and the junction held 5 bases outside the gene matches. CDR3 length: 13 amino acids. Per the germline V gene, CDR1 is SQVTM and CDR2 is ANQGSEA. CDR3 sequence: CSVESGAQYEQYF. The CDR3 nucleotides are TGCAGCGTTGAAAGCGGGGCCCAATACGAGCAGTACTTC.

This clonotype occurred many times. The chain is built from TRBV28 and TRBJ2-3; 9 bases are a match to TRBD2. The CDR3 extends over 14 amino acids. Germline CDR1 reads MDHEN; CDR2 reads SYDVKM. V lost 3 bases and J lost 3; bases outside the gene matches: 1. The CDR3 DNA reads TGTGCCAGCAGTTTTCTAGCGGGAACAGATACGCAGTATTTT. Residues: CASSFLAGTDTQYF.

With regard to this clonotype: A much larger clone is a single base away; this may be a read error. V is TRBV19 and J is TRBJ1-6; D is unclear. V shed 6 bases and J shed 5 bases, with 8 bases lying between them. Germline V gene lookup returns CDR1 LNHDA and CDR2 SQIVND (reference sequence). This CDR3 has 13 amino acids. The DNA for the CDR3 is TGTGCCAGTAGGGTCTCTAATAATTCACCCCTCCACTTT. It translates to CASRVSNNSPLHF.

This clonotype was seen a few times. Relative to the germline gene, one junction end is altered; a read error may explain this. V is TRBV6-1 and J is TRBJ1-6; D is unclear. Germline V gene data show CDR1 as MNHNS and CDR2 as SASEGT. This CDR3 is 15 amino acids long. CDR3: CARRSQSSYNSPLHF. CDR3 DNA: TGTGCCCGCAGGAGCCAGTCCTCTTATAATTCACCCCTCCACTTT.

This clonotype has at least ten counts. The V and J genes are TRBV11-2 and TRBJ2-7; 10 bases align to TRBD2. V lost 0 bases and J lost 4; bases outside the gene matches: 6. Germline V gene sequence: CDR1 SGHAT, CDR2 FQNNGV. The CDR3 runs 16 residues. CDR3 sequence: CASSLEGSGRAYEQYF. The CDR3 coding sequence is TGTGCCAGCAGCTTAGAAGGAAGCGGGAGGGCGTACGAGCAGTACTTC. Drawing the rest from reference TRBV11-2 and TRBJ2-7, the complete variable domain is EAGVAQSPRYKIIEKRQSVAFWCNPISGHATLYWYQQILGQGPKLLIQFQNNGVVDDSQLPKDRFSAERLKGVDSTLKIQPAKLEDSAVYLCASSLEGSGRAYEQYFGPGTRLTVT.

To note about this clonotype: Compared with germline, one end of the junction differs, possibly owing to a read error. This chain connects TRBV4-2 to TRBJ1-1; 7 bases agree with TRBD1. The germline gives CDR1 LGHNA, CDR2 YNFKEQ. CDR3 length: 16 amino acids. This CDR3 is CASSLNLQGYSTEALF. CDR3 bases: TGTGCCAGCAGCCTCAATTTACAGGGGTATTCGACTGAAGCTCTCTTT.

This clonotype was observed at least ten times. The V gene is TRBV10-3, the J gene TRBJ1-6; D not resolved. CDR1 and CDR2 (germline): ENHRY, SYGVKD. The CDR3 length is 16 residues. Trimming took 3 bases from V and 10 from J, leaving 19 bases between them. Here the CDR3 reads CAISDLKGVGGSPLHF. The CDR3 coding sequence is TGTGCCATCAGTGACCTCAAGGGAGTGGGAGGGTCACCCCTCCACTTT.

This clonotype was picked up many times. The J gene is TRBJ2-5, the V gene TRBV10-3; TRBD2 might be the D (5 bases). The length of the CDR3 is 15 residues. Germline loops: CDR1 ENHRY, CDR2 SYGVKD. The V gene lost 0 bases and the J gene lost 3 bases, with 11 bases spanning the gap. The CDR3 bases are TGTGCCATCAGTGAGTCGGTAGGAGGAGAAGAGACCCAGTACTTC. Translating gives CAISESVGGEETQYF.

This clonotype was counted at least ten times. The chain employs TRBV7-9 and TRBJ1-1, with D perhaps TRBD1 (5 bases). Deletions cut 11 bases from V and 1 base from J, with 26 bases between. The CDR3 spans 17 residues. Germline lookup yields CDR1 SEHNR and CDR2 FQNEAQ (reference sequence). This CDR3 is CAASFLVGSGSNTEAFF. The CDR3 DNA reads TGTGCCGCATCCTTCCTAGTTGGATCAGGGTCGAACACTGAAGCTTTCTTT.

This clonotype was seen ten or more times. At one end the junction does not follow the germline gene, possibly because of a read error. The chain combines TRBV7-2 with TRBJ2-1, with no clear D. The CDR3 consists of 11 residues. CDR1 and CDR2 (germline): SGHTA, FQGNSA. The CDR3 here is CASSSFNEQFF. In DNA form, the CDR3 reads TGTGCCAGCAGCTCCTTCAATGAGCAGTTCTTC.

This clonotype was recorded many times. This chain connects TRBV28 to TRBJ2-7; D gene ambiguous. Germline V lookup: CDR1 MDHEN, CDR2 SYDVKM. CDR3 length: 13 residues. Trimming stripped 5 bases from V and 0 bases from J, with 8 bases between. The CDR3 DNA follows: TGTGCCAGCAGTAGTAGGAACTCCTACGAGCAGTACGTC. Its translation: CASSSRNSYEQYV.

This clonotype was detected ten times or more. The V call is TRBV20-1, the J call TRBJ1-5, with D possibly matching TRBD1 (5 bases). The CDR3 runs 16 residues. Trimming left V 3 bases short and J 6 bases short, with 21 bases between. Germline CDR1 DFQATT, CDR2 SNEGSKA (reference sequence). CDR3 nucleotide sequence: TGCAGTGCTAGTATAACATGGGGGAGGGCGGGTCAGCCCCAGCATTTT. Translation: CSASITWGRAGQPQHF.

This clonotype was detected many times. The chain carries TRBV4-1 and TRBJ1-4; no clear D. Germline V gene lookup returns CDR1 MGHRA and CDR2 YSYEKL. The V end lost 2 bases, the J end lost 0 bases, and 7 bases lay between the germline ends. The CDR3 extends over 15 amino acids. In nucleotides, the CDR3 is TGCGCCAGCAGCCAAAAACCTGCAACTAATGAAAAACTGTTTTTT. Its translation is CASSQKPATNEKLFF.

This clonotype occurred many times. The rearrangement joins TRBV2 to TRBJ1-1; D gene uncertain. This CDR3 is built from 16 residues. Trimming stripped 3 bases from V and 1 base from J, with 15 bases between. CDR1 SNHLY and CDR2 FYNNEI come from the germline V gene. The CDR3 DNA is TGTGCCAGCAGTGAGACAAACGCCACGCCGAACACTGAAGCTTTCTTT. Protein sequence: CASSETNATPNTEAFF.

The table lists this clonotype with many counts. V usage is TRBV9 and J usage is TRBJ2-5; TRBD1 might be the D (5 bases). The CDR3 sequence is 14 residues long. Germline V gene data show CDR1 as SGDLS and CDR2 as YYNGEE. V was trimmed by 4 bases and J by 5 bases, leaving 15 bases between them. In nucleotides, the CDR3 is TGTGCCAGCAGCCCAGGGTCTAACAAGGAGACCCAGTACTTC. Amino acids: CASSPGSNKETQYF.

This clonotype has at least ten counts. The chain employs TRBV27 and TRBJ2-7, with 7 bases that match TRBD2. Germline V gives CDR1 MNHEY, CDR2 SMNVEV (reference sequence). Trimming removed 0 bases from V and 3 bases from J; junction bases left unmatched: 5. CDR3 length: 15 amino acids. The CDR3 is CASSLSGGGNYEQYF. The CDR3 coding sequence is TGTGCCAGCAGTTTATCGGGCGGGGGTAACTACGAGCAGTACTTC.

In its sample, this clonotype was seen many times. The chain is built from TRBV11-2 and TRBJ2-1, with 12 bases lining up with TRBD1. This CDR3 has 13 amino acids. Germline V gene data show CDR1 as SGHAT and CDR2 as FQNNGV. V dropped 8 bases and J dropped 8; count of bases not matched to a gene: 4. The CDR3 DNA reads TGTGCCAGCGCCGGGACAGGGGGCGATGAGCAGTTCTTC. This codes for CASAGTGGDEQFF.

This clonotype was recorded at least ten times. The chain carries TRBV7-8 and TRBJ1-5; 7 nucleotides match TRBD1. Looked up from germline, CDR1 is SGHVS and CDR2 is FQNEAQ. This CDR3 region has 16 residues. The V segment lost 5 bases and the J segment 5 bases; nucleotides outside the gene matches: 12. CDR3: CASSRQDRTPDQPQHF. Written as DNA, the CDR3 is TGTGCCAGCAGCCGTCAGGACAGGACCCCAGATCAGCCCCAGCATTTT.

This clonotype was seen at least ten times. In nucleotides, the CDR3 is TGTGCCAGCAGGCAAGGCAGCTACGCGTACGATACGCAGTATTTT. This encodes CASRQGSYAYDTQYF. The chain uses TRBV27 and TRBJ2-3, with D unresolved. V was shortened by 6 bases and J by 6 bases, with 19 bases between the two germline ends. This CDR3 region has 15 residues. Germline CDR1 is MNHEY and CDR2 is SMNVEV (reference sequence).

CDR3 DNA sequence: TGTGCCAGCAGCCTTGGGGGACTCGAGCCCACGCAGTATTTT. Its translation is CASSLGGLEPTQYF. The V call is TRBV7-9, the J call TRBJ2-3; possible D gene TRBD2, 6 bases. Germline loops: CDR1 SEHNR, CDR2 FQNEAQ (reference sequence). The V and J ends lost 5 bases and 9 bases respectively, with 18 bases between them. CDR3 size: 14 residues.